One and the same sample provided the 19 T cell receptor beta chains below, sequenced in a study of T cells in Graves' hyperthyroidism and ophthalmopathy. TCR beta CDR3 region amplification was performed from RNA transcripts. The HTBI primer set was used in a first-round RT-PCR of the TCR CDR3. TCRdb itself ran the multiplex PCR reads through MiXCR, one entry per CDR3 protein. The table has fewer than 600,000 distinct CDR3 sequences, around 15% seen once. The source material was blood. The receptor set was obtained from a woman between 35 and 50 years old with Graves' hyperthyroidism.

This clonotype has ten or more counts. V is TRBV28 and J is TRBJ2-7; D might be TRBD1 (6 bases). The germline V gene encodes CDR1 MDHEN and CDR2 SYDVKM. There are 15 residues in the CDR3. The V end was cut by 4 bases, the J end by 1 base, with 14 bases between. The CDR3 loop reads CASSSPGTRSYEQYF. CDR3 DNA sequence: TGTGCCAGCAGTTCTCCCGGGACACGATCCTACGAGCAGTACTTC.

Ten or more counts support this clonotype. V and J are TRBV2 and TRBJ2-3, with D maybe TRBD2 (5 bases). Germline CDR1 and CDR2: SNHLY and FYNNEI. The V end lost 9 bases, the J end lost 0 bases, and 13 bases lay between the germline ends. There are 14 residues in the CDR3. CDR3 loop: CASVEALSTDTQYF. The DNA of the CDR3 is TGTGCCAGTGTGGAGGCACTTAGCACAGATACGCAGTATTTT.

This chain connects TRBV3-1 to TRBJ1-6; D might be TRBD1 (6 bases). Trimming shortened V by 4 bases and J by 4 bases, and 14 bases separated the two germline ends. CDR3 length equals 16 residues. Germline V gene data show CDR1 as LGHDT and CDR2 as YNNKEL (reference sequence). DNA for the CDR3: TGTGCCAGCAGCCCCCAGGGCAGGGGATATAATTCACCCCTCCACTTT. Translated: CASSPQGRGYNSPLHF.

V is TRBV3-1 and J is TRBJ2-7; TRBD2 matches at 11 bases. The CDR3 spans 17 residues. CDR1 is LGHDT, CDR2 YNNKEL, per germline (reference sequence). The V gene end was trimmed by 1 base and the J gene end by 0 bases; junction bases not matched to a gene: 5. CDR3 amino acids: CASSQVLLAGDSYEQYF. In nucleotides, the CDR3 is TGTGCCAGCAGCCAAGTCCTACTAGCGGGGGACTCCTACGAGCAGTACTTC.

This chain uses TRBV28 with TRBJ1-2; D is unresolved. Germline V lookup: CDR1 MDHEN, CDR2 SYDVKM. The ends were cut back, 5 bases at V and 2 bases at J, with 9 bases in the middle. The CDR3 is 13 residues long. Here the CDR3 DNA reads TGTGCCAGCAGTCCTACAATAAACTATGGCTACACCTTC. It codes for CASSPTINYGYTF.

V gene TRBV14 combines with J gene TRBJ2-7, with D perhaps given as TRBD1 or TRBD2 (5 bases each). Trimming took off 4 bases at V and 0 bases at J, with 7 bases between the two ends. The germline V gene has CDR1 SGHDN and CDR2 FVKESK. The CDR3 has 13 amino acids. The DNA for the CDR3 is TGTGCCAGCAGCCGGGGGAACTCCTACGAGCAGTACTTC. Amino acid sequence: CASSRGNSYEQYF.

This chain uses TRBV12-3 or TRBV12-4 with TRBJ1-4, with D possibly matching TRBD1 (5 bases). The CDR3 is made up of 16 amino acids. Trimming took off 4 bases at V and 0 bases at J, with 12 bases between the two ends. The CDR3 region is CASSSGTLATNEKLFF. CDR3 coding DNA: TGTGCCAGCAGTTCCGGGACCCTAGCAACTAATGAAAAACTGTTTTTT.

This sequence joins TRBV19 and TRBJ2-1, with a possible D match to TRBD2 (5 bases). CDR1 and CDR2 (germline): LNHDA, SQIVND (reference sequence). Trimming removed 8 bases from V and 4 bases from J, with 18 bases in between. This CDR3 contains 15 residues. The CDR3 nucleotides read TGTGCCAGTGCGATATCGGCGGGTCAATACAATGAGCAGTTCTTC. Translation gives CASAISAGQYNEQFF.

This clonotype was seen repeatedly, ten times or more. The chain links TRBV10-3 to TRBJ2-5; D gene ambiguous. This CDR3 has 13 amino acids. CDR1 is ENHRY and CDR2 is SYGVKD in the germline V gene. The ends were cut back, 2 bases at V and 1 base at J, with 5 bases in the middle. The CDR3 region is CAISEMAQETQYF. The DNA for the CDR3 is TGTGCCATCAGTGAGATGGCCCAAGAGACCCAGTACTTC.

This clonotype was seen at least ten times. The chain links TRBV3-1 to TRBJ2-7, with D possibly matching TRBD2 (6 bases). Germline V gives CDR1 LGHDT, CDR2 YNNKEL (reference sequence). The CDR3 has 17 residues. V shed 4 bases and J shed 2 bases, with 21 bases lying between them. CDR3 coding DNA: TGTGCCAGCAGCCTTACCCCGCTGAGGGGAGGTCCCTACGAGCAGTACTTC. Amino acids: CASSLTPLRGGPYEQYF.

Ten or more counts support this clonotype. The chain uses TRBV11-2 and TRBJ2-1, with 7 bases that match TRBD2. The V gene's germline CDR1 is SGHAT and CDR2 FQNNGV. The CDR3 contains 15 residues. With 1 base clipped from V and 9 bases from J, the junction kept 9 bases outside the gene matches. CDR3 residues: CASSLVAGTNFEQFF. The CDR3, as DNA: TGTGCCAGCAGCTTAGTAGCAGGGACTAATTTTGAGCAGTTCTTC.

This clonotype has only a few counts. An end of the junction differs from the germline gene, which may be a read error. This chain links TRBV4-1 with TRBJ2-2, with TRBD1 as a possible D gene (6 bases). The CDR3 consists of 16 residues. The germline CDR1 and CDR2 sequences are MGHRA and YSYEKL. The CDR3 region is CAGSPAGTTNTGELFF. The CDR3 DNA sequence: TGCGCCGGCAGCCCGGCCGGGACAACGAACACCGGGGAGCTGTTTTTT.

Ten or more counts support this clonotype. The chain recombines TRBV5-1 with TRBJ1-1, with D possibly matching TRBD1 (6 bases). Germline V CDR1 and CDR2: SGHRS, YFSETQ. The CDR3 is made up of 13 amino acids. The ends were cut back, 5 bases at V and 5 bases at J, with 13 bases in the middle. CDR3 DNA sequence: TGCGCCAGCAGGGCGGGGGGCGAGACTGAAGCTTTCTTT. Protein: CASRAGGETEAFF.

This rearrangement joins TRBV6-4 to TRBJ1-1; D remains ambiguous. The CDR3 has 13 residues. Germline V gene data show CDR1 as MRHNA and CDR2 as SNTAGT. Trimming pared 6 bases from V and 3 bases from J, leaving 11 bases between. CDR3: CASSEDGYTEAFF. CDR3 nucleotides: TGTGCCAGCAGCGAGGACGGTTACACTGAAGCTTTCTTT.

A single count supports this clonotype. The rearrangement joins TRBV20-1 to TRBJ2-7; 8 nucleotides match TRBD1. The CDR3 has 12 amino acids. J lost 2 bases, V lost 6 bases, and 3 bases had no gene match. Germline CDR1 and CDR2: DFQATT and SNEGSKA (reference sequence). This chain's CDR3 is CSAATGAYEQYF. The CDR3 nucleotides are TGCAGTGCCGCGACAGGGGCCTACGAGCAGTACTTC.

This clonotype came up many times. V is TRBV27 and J is TRBJ1-2; a weak D match, TRBD1 (5 bases). V was clipped by 6 bases and J by 1 base, with 15 bases between them. The length of the CDR3 is 15 residues. The germline V gene encodes CDR1 MNHEY and CDR2 SMNVEV (reference sequence). The CDR3 coding sequence is TGTGCCAGCAGCATGCAGGGATACCTTAACTATGGCTACACCTTC. This gives the protein CASSMQGYLNYGYTF.

The chain employs TRBV6-1 and TRBJ1-2, with unresolved D. V lost 5 bases and J 4 bases, leaving 11 bases between the germline ends. The CDR3 consists of 13 residues. CDR1 MNHNS and CDR2 SASEGT come from the germline V gene. The chain's CDR3 is CASSRSGGYGYTF. DNA of the CDR3: TGTGCCAGCAGTAGAAGCGGAGGCTATGGCTACACCTTC.

This clonotype was seen ten or more times. J is TRBJ2-5 and V is TRBV2, with a weak D call TRBD2 (5 bases). CDR3 size: 13 residues. Trimming took off 4 bases at V and 2 bases at J, with 8 bases between the two ends. CDR1 and CDR2 from the germline V gene are SNHLY and FYNNEI. CDR3 nucleotide sequence: TGTGCCAGCAGTGTGTGGACTCAAGAGACCCAGTACTTC. It is translated as CASSVWTQETQYF.

This clonotype was seen ten or more times. V usage is TRBV18 and J usage is TRBJ2-4; D is undetermined. The ends were cut back, 0 bases at V and 1 base at J, with 10 bases in the middle. The CDR3 has 16 residues. Germline assignment: CDR1 KGHSH and CDR2 LQKENI. CDR3 loop: CASSPPAVGAKNIQYF. The CDR3 DNA reads as TGTGCCAGCTCACCACCGGCGGTTGGGGCCAAAAACATTCAGTACTTC.